The subject of this entry is one T cell receptor beta chain. The data originate from a study of blood T cell repertoires in COVID-19. For the study at large: In each case, the material was cDNA or gDNA derived from T cells, B-cell-depleted T cells, or PBMCs.

Original methodology: Counts of nucleated cells, estimated from reference gene primer amplification, were obtained. TCRdb's copy holds only in-frame clones and misses some; the assay was immunoSEQ multiplex PCR. Clone size and the V and J calls come from that table; the DNA yielded D and trimming. The sample consists of approximately 250,000 clones, around nine tenths of them appearing once. This study enrolled people aged about 18 to 100 from about two dozen US geographic areas. The clonotype was recovered from a woman aged 40 to 49 who had been exposed to COVID-19. Specimen: PBMCs or T cells enriched from blood (not recorded which).

The CDR3 here is CASSTRGPGYGYTF. The DNA for the CDR3 is TGTGCCAGCAGCACCAGGGGGCCAGGGTATGGCTACACCTTC. This rearrangement joins TRBV7-8 to TRBJ1-2; 8 bases map to TRBD1. The CDR3 spans 14 residues. With 5 bases clipped from V and 5 bases from J, the junction kept 7 bases outside the gene matches. CDR1 SGHVS and CDR2 FQNEAQ come from the germline V gene.